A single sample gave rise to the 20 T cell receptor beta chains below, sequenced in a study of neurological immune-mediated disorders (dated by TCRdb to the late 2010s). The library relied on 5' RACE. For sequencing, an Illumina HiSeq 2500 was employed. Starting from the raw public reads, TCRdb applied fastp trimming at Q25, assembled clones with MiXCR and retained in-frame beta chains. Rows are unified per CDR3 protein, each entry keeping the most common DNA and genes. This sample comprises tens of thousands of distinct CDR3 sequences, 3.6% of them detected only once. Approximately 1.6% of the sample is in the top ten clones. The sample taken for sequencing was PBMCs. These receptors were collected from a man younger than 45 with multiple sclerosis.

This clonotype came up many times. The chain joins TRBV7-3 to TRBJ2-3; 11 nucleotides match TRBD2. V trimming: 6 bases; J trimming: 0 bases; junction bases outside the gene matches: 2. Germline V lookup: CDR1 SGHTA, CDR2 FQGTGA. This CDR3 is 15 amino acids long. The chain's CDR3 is CASSSSGGSTDTQYF. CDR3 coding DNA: TGTGCCAGCAGTTCTAGCGGGGGGAGCACAGATACGCAGTATTTT.

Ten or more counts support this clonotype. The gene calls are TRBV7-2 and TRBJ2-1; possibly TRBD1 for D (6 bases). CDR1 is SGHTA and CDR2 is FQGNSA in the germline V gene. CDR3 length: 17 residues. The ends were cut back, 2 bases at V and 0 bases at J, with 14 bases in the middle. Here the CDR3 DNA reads TGTGCCAGCAGCTTATTGGACAGTCGGAGCTCCTACAATGAGCAGTTCTTC. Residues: CASSLLDSRSSYNEQFF.

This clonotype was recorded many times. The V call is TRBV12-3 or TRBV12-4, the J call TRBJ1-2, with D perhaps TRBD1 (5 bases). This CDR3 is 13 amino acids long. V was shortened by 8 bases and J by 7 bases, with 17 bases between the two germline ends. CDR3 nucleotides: TGTGCCAGCCACGCCGGGCAGGGAAGTGGCTACACCTTC. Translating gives CASHAGQGSGYTF.

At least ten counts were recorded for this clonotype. The chain's CDR3 is CASSPPRGQALQETQYF. The CDR3 region has the DNA TGTGCCAGCTCACCACCCCGGGGACAGGCGCTCCAAGAGACCCAGTACTTC. The chain recombines TRBV18 with TRBJ2-5; 8 positions agree with TRBD1. The V segment lost 0 bases and the J segment 1 base; nucleotides outside the gene matches: 7. From germline, CDR1 is KGHSH and CDR2 LQKENI. The CDR3 sequence is 17 residues long.

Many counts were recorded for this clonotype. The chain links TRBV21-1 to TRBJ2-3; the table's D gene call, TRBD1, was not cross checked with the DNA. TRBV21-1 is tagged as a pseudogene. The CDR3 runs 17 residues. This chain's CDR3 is CASSATRVEGNTDTQYF. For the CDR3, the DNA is TGTGCCAGCAGCGCCACAAGGGTTGAGGGGAACACAGATACGCAGTATTTT.

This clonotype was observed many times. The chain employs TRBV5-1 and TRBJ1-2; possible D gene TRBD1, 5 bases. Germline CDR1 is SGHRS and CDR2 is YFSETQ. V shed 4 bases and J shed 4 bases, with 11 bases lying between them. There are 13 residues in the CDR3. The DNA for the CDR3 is TGCGCCAGCAGCGGGGACGGACCCTATGGCTACACCTTC. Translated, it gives CASSGDGPYGYTF.

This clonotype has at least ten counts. The CDR3 DNA is TGTGCCAGCAGCTTAGCGTCCGGAGGGGGGCCGGGGAATGAGCAGTTCTTC. Protein product: CASSLASGGGPGNEQFF. The chain combines TRBV7-9 with TRBJ2-1; D may correspond to TRBD1 or TRBD2 (6 bases each). The germline V gene encodes CDR1 SEHNR and CDR2 FQNEAQ (reference sequence). The CDR3 extends over 17 amino acids. V was trimmed by 0 bases and J by 7 bases, leaving 19 bases between them.

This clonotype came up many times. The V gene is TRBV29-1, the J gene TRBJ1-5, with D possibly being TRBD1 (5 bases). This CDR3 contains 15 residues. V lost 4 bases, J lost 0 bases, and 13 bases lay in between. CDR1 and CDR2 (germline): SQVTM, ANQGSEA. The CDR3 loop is CSVAQGVGSNQPQHF. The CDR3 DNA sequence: TGCAGCGTTGCCCAGGGTGTGGGTAGCAATCAGCCCCAGCATTTT. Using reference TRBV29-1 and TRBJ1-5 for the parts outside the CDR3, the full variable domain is SAVISQKPSRDICQRGTSLTIQCQVDSQVTMMFWYRQQPGQSLTLIATANQGSEATYESGFVIDKFPISRPNLTFSTLTVSNMSPEDSSIYLCSVAQGVGSNQPQHFGDGTRLSIL.

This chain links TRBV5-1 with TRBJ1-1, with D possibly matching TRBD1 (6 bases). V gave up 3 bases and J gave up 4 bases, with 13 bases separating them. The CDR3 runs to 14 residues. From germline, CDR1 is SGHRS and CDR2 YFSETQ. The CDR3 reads CASSSGVVGTEAFF. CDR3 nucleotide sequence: TGCGCCAGCAGCTCAGGGGTTGTGGGCACTGAAGCTTTCTTT.

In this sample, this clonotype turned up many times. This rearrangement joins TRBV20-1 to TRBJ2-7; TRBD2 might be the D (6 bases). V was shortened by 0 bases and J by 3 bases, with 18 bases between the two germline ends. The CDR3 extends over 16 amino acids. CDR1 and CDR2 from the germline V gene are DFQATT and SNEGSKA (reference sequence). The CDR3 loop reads CSARDPLRGKDYEQYF. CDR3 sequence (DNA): TGCAGTGCTAGAGATCCCCTGCGGGGAAAAGACTACGAGCAGTACTTC.

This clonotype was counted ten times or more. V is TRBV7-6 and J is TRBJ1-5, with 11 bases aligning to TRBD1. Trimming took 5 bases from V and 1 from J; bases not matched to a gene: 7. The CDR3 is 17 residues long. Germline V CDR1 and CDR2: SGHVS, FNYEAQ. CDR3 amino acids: CASSPGTGGRSNQPQHF. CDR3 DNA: TGTGCCAGCAGCCCCGGGACAGGGGGTCGGAGCAATCAGCCCCAGCATTTT.

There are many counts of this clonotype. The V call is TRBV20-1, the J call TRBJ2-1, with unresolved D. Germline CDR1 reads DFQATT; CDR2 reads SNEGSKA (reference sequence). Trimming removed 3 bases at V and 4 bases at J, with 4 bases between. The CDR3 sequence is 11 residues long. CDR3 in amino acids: CSASGYNEQFF. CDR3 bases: TGCAGTGCTAGCGGTTACAATGAGCAGTTCTTC.

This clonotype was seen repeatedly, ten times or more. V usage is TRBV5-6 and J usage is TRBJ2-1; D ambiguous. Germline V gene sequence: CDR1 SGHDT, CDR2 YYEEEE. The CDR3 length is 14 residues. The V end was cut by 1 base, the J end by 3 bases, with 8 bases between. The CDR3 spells CASSLQGRYNEQFF. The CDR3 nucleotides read TGTGCCAGCAGCTTGCAAGGACGCTACAATGAGCAGTTCTTC.

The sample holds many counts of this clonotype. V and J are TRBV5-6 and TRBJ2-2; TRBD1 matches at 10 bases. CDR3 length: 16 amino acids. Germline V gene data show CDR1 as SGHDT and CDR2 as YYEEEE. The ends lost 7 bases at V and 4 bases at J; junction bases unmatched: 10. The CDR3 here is CASGTDRGLSTGELFF. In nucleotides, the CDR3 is TGTGCCAGCGGGACCGACAGGGGGCTGAGCACCGGGGAGCTGTTTTTT.

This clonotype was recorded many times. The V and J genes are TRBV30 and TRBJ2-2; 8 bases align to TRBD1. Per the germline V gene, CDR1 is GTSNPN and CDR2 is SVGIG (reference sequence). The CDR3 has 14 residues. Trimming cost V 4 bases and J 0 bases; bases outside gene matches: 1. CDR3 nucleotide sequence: TGTGCCTGGACCAGGGGGCCGAACACCGGGGAGCTGTTTTTT. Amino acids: CAWTRGPNTGELFF.

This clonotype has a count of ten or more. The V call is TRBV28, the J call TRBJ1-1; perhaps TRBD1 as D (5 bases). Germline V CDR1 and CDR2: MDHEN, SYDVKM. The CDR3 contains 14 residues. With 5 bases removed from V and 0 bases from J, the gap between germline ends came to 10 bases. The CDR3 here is CASSDRDLNTEAFF. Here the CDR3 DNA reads TGTGCCAGCAGTGACCGGGACTTGAACACTGAAGCTTTCTTT.

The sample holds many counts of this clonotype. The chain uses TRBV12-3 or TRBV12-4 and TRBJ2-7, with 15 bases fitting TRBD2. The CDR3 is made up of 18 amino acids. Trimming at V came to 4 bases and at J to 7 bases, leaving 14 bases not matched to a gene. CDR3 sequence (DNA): TGTGCCAGCAGTTCTACCTCGGGACTAGCGGGAGGTGATTGGGAGCAGTACTTC. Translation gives CASSSTSGLAGGDWEQYF.

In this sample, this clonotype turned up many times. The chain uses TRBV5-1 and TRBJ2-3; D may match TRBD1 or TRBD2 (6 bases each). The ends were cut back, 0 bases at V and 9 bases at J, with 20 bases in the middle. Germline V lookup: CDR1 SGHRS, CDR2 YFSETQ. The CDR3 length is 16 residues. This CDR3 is CASSLGTGAGQGTQYF. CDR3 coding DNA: TGCGCCAGCAGCTTGGGTACGGGGGCAGGCCAGGGGACGCAGTATTTT.

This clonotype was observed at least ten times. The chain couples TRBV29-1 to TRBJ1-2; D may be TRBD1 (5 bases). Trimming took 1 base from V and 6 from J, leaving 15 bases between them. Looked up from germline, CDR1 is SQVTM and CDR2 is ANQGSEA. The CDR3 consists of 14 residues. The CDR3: CSVEGQRGAHGYTF. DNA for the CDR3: TGCAGCGTTGAAGGGCAAAGGGGCGCGCATGGCTACACCTTC.

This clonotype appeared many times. The CDR3, as DNA: TGTGCCAGCTCACCACCTGGCACAGGGCAGTCCAACTATGGCTACACCTTC. Its translation is CASSPPGTGQSNYGYTF. The V gene is TRBV18, the J gene TRBJ1-2, with a possible D match to TRBD1 (6 bases). Germline V gives CDR1 KGHSH, CDR2 LQKENI. The CDR3 extends over 17 amino acids. V was cut by 0 bases and J by 2 bases, with 16 bases left in between.